These 9 T cell receptor beta chains were sequenced from one sample in a study of regulatory T cells in long-lasting Graves disease. Time point of the sample: newly diagnosed GD, antithyroid drugs for less than 3 months. The TCR library was prepared using RNA isolated from PBMCs. Arm-PCR of CDR3 regions and iRepertoire HTBI primers were used to build TCR beta libraries. TCRdb passed the multiplex PCR reads through MiXCR, listing each CDR3 protein once. The sample shows around 250,000 distinct CDR3 sequences, around a sixth of them seen only once. These data are also associated with another study on T cells in Graves' hyperthyroidism and ophthalmopathy.

Sequenced material: peripheral blood mononuclear cells (PBMCs), taken at new diagnosis, from a patient treated with antithyroid drugs. All receptors come from a woman under 40 with Graves disease.

This clonotype was found many times. V and J are TRBV20-1 and TRBJ2-1, with 9 positions matching TRBD2. The junction had 7 bases not matched to a gene; V was cut back by 3 bases and J by 7 bases. The CDR3 is 14 residues long. Germline V gives CDR1 DFQATT, CDR2 SNEGSKA (reference sequence). CDR3 sequence (DNA): TGCAGTGCTAGGGGGACTAGCTCGGGAAATGAGCAGTTCTTC. Amino acid sequence: CSARGTSSGNEQFF.

This clonotype was seen at least ten times. The rearrangement joins TRBV7-9 to TRBJ2-7, with 8 bases matching TRBD1. Germline trimming cut 2 bases from V and 6 bases from J; bases unmatched to any gene: 3. This CDR3 region has 13 residues. Germline CDR1 is SEHNR and CDR2 is FQNEAQ (reference sequence). CDR3 loop: CASSLLTGGEQYF. The CDR3 coding sequence is TGTGCCAGCAGCTTACTCACAGGGGGCGAGCAGTACTTC.

This clonotype was picked up many times. V gene TRBV6-1 combines with J gene TRBJ1-2; no firm D call. The CDR3 loop spans 14 amino acids. Per germline, CDR1 MNHNS and CDR2 SASEGT. V dropped 7 bases and J dropped 8 bases, with 20 bases sitting between them. The CDR3 bases are TGTGCCAGCACCTATGAAGGACCCGGGTCCGGCTACACCTTC. Protein: CASTYEGPGSGYTF.

This clonotype was recorded many times. The CDR3 nucleotides are TGTGCCAGCAGCCAAGCCTTGCAGGGGGCTGAAAAAAGGAGGTATGAAGATACGCAGTATTTT. This encodes CASSQALQGAEKRRYEDTQYF. This chain joins TRBV14 and TRBJ2-3; 8 positions match TRBD1. Germline lookup yields CDR1 SGHDN and CDR2 FVKESK. The CDR3 consists of 21 residues. The V segment lost 1 base and the J segment 5 bases; nucleotides outside the gene matches: 23.

This clonotype was recorded a few times. The genes are TRBV7-6 and TRBJ2-3; D may be TRBD2 (6 bases). Germline assignment: CDR1 SGHVS and CDR2 FNYEAQ. Trimming took 0 bases from V and 3 from J, leaving 13 bases between them. The CDR3 covers 16 residues. The CDR3 nucleotides read TGTGCCAGCAGCTTAGCCTGGGACGGAGGGACAGATACGCAGTATTTT. It yields the protein CASSLAWDGGTDTQYF.

At least ten counts were recorded for this clonotype. The chain uses TRBV3-1 and TRBJ1-6; D may be TRBD1 (6 bases). The CDR3 is 15 amino acids. CDR1 is LGHDT, CDR2 YNNKEL, per germline (reference sequence). The V gene lost 5 bases and the J gene lost 7 bases, with 15 bases spanning the gap. Here the CDR3 reads CASSKQGGGNSPLHF. The DNA for the CDR3 is TGTGCCAGCAGCAAACAGGGAGGTGGGAATTCACCCCTCCACTTT.

Ten or more counts support this clonotype. V is TRBV2 and J is TRBJ1-6; 8 bases line up with TRBD1. This CDR3 comprises 14 residues. Germline V gives CDR1 SNHLY, CDR2 FYNNEI. V lost 7 bases to trimming and J lost 7 bases; unmatched junction nucleotides: 6. In nucleotides, the CDR3 is TGTGCCAGCACGGCAGGGGGCATCAATTCACCCCTCCACTTT. This codes for CASTAGGINSPLHF.

This clonotype has at least ten counts. The chain recombines TRBV6-5 with TRBJ1-5; D remains ambiguous. The CDR3 has 16 amino acids. Germline CDR1 is MNHEY and CDR2 is SVGAGI. V gave up 2 bases and J gave up 10 bases, with 21 bases separating them. For the CDR3, the DNA is TGTGCCAGCAGTTACCCTAGGACTCCCCCTCGGGATCCCCAGCATTTT. Translation gives CASSYPRTPPRDPQHF.

V gene TRBV7-9 combines with J gene TRBJ1-1; 7 bases are a match to TRBD1. There are 14 residues in the CDR3. Trimming cost V 6 bases and J 1 base; bases outside gene matches: 5. The germline CDR1 and CDR2 sequences are SEHNR and FQNEAQ (reference sequence). CDR3 bases: TGTGCCAGCAGGTGGACAGGCTCGAACACTGAAGCTTTCTTT. Residues: CASRWTGSNTEAFF.